Following are 13 T cell receptor beta chains from one sample sequenced in a study of Graves' ophthalmopathy and Graves' hyperthyroidism. TCR beta CDR3 regions were amplified from RNA transcripts. First-round RT-PCR with HTBI primers preceded a second-round multiplex PCR. Each CDR3 protein is one row after TCRdb ran MiXCR on the multiplex PCR reads. The table shows 900,000 to 1,200,000 distinct CDR3 sequences, with approximately 35% occurring only once. Material: peripheral blood or thyroid tissue (not recorded which). These receptors all stem from an adult man with Graves' hyperthyroidism.

This chain's CDR3 is CASSYLGATYEQYF. CDR3 in DNA: TGTGCCAGCAGCTACCTAGGGGCTACCTACGAGCAGTACTTC. The rearrangement links TRBV25-1 to TRBJ2-7; maybe TRBD1 (5 bases). Per germline, CDR1 MGHDK and CDR2 SYGVNS. Between the trimmed V and J ends, which lost 6 bases and 2 bases, there was a span of 14 bases. The CDR3 spans 14 residues.

This chain links TRBV27 with TRBJ1-2, with D perhaps TRBD1 (5 bases). Germline loops: CDR1 MNHEY, CDR2 SMNVEV (reference sequence). The V end lost 4 bases, the J end lost 6 bases, and 12 bases lay between the germline ends. The CDR3 runs 13 residues. The CDR3 spells CASSSPTDNGYTF. The DNA of the CDR3 is TGTGCCAGCAGTTCCCCGACAGACAATGGCTACACCTTC.

On this clonotype: It may be a read error: a sequence one base away is much more abundant. This rearrangement joins TRBV29-1 to TRBJ1-4, with 8 nucleotides matching TRBD1. The CDR3 consists of 15 residues. From germline, CDR1 is SQVTM and CDR2 ANQGSEA. V shed 5 bases and J 5 bases; nucleotides not matched to a gene: 10. The CDR3 nucleotides are TGCAGCGTTCGAGTCAGGGGGCCCCCGAATGAAAAACTGTTTTTT. It encodes CSVRVRGPPNEKLFF.

The CDR3 DNA sequence: TGCAGTGCTAAGCGGGAGAGTGCAGATACGCAGTATTTT. Encoded protein: CSAKRESADTQYF. The V and J genes are TRBV20-1 and TRBJ2-3, with 8 nucleotides matching TRBD2. The V gene end was trimmed by 4 bases and the J gene end by 4 bases; junction bases not matched to a gene: 4. The CDR3 is 13 amino acids. The germline CDR1 and CDR2 sequences are DFQATT and SNEGSKA (reference sequence).

Remarks on this clonotype: At one boundary the junction diverges from the germline segment, which might be a read error. The rearrangement links TRBV4-3 to TRBJ1-1, with TRBD1 matching over 8 bases. This CDR3 is built from 16 residues. Per germline, CDR1 LGHNA and CDR2 YSLEER. In DNA form, the CDR3 reads TGCGCCAGCAGACAAGGGACAGGCGCAATGAACACTGAAGCTTTCTTT. This codes for CASRQGTGAMNTEAFF.

This clonotype was detected ten times or more. V usage is TRBV20-1 and J usage is TRBJ2-7, with TRBD1 identical over 9 bases. J lost 6 bases, V lost 6 bases, and 9 bases had no gene match. CDR1 is DFQATT and CDR2 is SNEGSKA in the germline V gene (reference sequence). This CDR3 region has 13 residues. CDR3 sequence: CSARDRAMFEQYF. CDR3 nucleotides: TGCAGTGCAAGGGACAGGGCTATGTTCGAGCAGTACTTC.

This clonotype was seen repeatedly, ten times or more. The chain links TRBV2 to TRBJ1-2; D perhaps matches TRBD1 (6 bases). From germline, CDR1 is SNHLY and CDR2 FYNNEI. Trimming took off 3 bases at V and 3 bases at J, with 8 bases between the two ends. This CDR3 has 13 residues. The CDR3 loop reads CASSENRDYGYTF. CDR3 sequence (DNA): TGTGCCAGCAGTGAGAACAGGGACTATGGCTACACCTTC.

This clonotype showed up many times. As DNA, the CDR3 is TGTGCCAGTAGTACCCAGGGACGGGGTGATGGCTACACCTTC. It yields the protein CASSTQGRGDGYTF. V usage is TRBV19 and J usage is TRBJ1-2, with D maybe TRBD1 (5 bases). CDR3 length equals 14 residues. Between the trimmed V and J ends, which lost 4 bases and 6 bases, there was a span of 15 bases. Germline CDR1 reads LNHDA; CDR2 reads SQIVND (reference sequence). Looking up the rest from reference TRBV19 and TRBJ1-2 gives the full variable domain: DGGITQSPKYLFRKEGQNVTLSCEQNLNHDAMYWYRQDPGQGLRLIYYSQIVNDFQKGDIAEGYSVSREKKESFPLTVTSAQKNPTAFYLCASSTQGRGDGYTFGSGTRLTVV.

As concerns this clonotype: The CDR3 carries no conserved terminal phenylalanine or tryptophan, so it likely arises from a read error. The J gene is TRBJ2-7, the V gene TRBV7-9; 8 bases line up with TRBD2. This CDR3 has 14 amino acids. The germline V gene encodes CDR1 SEHNR and CDR2 FQNEAQ (reference sequence). The CDR3 nucleotides are TGTGCCAGCAGCTTTGCGGGAGGCTCCTACGAACAGTACCTC. This encodes CASSFAGGSYEQYL.

This clonotype was observed at least ten times. The rearrangement links TRBV7-2 to TRBJ1-5; TRBD1 agrees at 7 bases. Germline V gene lookup returns CDR1 SGHTA and CDR2 FQGNSA. CDR3 length: 15 amino acids. With 4 bases clipped from V and 4 bases from J, the junction kept 7 bases outside the gene matches. The CDR3 coding sequence is TGTGCCAGCAGCTCGTTAGACAGGGCGAATCAGCCCCAGCATTTT. Translation: CASSSLDRANQPQHF.

This clonotype came up a few times. This chain links TRBV30 with TRBJ1-4; D gene ambiguous. CDR1 and CDR2 (germline): GTSNPN, SVGIG (reference sequence). The CDR3 is made up of 12 amino acids. V was clipped by 5 bases and J by 5 bases, with 9 bases between them. CDR3 in DNA: TGTGCCTGGGGAGGGAAAAATGAAAAACTGTTTTTT. This sequence encodes CAWGGKNEKLFF.

The chain uses TRBV6-1 and TRBJ1-2; D is ambiguous. The CDR3 extends over 11 amino acids. V lost 1 base and J 8 bases, leaving 5 bases between the germline ends. Germline values: CDR1 MNHNS, CDR2 SASEGT. Here the CDR3 DNA reads TGTGCCAGCAGTGAAGTTTGGGGCTACACCTTC. It yields the protein CASSEVWGYTF.

This clonotype was seen more than once but under ten times. This chain joins TRBV4-1 and TRBJ2-5; D gene unclear. V was shortened by 0 bases and J by 5 bases, with 10 bases between the two germline ends. The CDR3 totals 14 residues. Germline V CDR1 and CDR2: MGHRA, YSYEKL. The CDR3 nucleotides read TGCGCCAGCAGCCAAGATTACGAGATTGAGACCCAGTACTTC. Its protein product is CASSQDYEIETQYF.